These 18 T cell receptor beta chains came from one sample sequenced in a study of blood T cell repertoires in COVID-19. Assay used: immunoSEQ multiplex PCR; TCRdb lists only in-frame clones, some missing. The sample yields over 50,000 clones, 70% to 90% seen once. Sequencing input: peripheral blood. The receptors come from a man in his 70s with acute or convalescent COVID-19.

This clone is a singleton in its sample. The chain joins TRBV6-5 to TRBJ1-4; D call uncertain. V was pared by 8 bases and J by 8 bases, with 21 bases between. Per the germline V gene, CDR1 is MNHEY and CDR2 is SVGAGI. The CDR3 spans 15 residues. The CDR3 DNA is TGTGCCAGCCGATCTCTCCGGGTCGAAGTGGAAAAACTGTTTTTT. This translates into CASRSLRVEVEKLFF.

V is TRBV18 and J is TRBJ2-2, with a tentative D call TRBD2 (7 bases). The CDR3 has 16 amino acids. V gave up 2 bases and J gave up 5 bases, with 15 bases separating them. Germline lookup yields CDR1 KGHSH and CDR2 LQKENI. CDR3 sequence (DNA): TGTGCCAGCTCACCATCCCGGGGGGCACTTACCGGGGAGCTGTTTTTT. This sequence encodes CASSPSRGALTGELFF.

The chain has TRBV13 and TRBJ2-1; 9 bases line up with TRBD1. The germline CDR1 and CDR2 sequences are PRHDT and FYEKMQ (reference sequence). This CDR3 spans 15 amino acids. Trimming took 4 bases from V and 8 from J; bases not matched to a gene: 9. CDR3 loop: CASSSLGTGFDEQFF. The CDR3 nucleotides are TGTGCCAGCAGCTCACTCGGGACAGGGTTTGATGAGCAGTTCTTC.

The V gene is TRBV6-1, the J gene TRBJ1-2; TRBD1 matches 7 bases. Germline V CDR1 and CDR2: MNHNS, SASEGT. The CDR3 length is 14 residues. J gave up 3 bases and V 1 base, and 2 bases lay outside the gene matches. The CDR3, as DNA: TGTGCCAGCAGTGAAGGACAGGGCTACTATGGCTACACCTTC. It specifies CASSEGQGYYGYTF.

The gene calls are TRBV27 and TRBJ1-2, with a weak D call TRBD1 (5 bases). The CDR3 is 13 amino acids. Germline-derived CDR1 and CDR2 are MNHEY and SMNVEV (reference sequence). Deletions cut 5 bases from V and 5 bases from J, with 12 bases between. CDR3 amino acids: CASSPEGTYGYTF. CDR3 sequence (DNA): TGTGCCAGCAGTCCAGAGGGGACTTATGGCTACACCTTC.

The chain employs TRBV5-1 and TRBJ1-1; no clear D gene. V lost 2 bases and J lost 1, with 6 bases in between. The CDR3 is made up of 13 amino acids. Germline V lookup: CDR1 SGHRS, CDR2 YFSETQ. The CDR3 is CASSFQENTEAFF. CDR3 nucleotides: TGCGCCAGCAGCTTCCAGGAGAACACTGAAGCTTTCTTT.

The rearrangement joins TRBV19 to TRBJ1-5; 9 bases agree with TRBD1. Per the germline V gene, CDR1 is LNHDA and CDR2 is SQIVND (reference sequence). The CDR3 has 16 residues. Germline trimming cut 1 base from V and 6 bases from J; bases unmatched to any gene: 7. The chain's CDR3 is CASSIARQGVGQPQHF. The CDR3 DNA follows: TGTGCCAGTAGTATAGCCCGACAGGGGGTAGGTCAGCCCCAGCATTTT.

CDR3 DNA: TGTGCCATCGGGGGGGAGGGTGAAGCTTTCTTT. It specifies CAIGGEGEAFF. The chain employs TRBV10-3 and TRBJ1-1; tentatively, D is TRBD1 (5 bases). CDR1 and CDR2 (germline): ENHRY, SYGVKD. The V and J ends lost 8 bases and 7 bases respectively, with 11 bases between them. This CDR3 region has 11 residues.

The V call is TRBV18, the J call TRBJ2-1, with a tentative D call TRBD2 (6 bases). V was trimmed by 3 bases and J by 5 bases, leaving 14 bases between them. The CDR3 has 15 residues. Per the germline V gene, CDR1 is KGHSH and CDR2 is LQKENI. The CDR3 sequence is CASSPLRGENNEQFF. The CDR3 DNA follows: TGTGCCAGCTCACCCTTGCGGGGCGAAAACAATGAGCAGTTCTTC.

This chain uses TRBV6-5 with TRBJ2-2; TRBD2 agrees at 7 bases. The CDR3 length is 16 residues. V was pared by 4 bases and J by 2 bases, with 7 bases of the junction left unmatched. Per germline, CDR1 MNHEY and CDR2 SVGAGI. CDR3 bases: TGTGCCAGCAGTTCGTTGGGACTATTCAACACCGGGGAGCTGTTTTTT. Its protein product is CASSSLGLFNTGELFF.

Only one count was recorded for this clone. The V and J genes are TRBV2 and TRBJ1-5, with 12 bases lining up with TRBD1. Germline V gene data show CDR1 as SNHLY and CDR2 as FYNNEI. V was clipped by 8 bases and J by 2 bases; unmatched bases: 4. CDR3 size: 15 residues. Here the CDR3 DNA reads TGTGCCAGCTCCGGGACAGGGGGCGGCAATCAGCCCCAGCATTTT. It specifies CASSGTGGGNQPQHF.

CDR3 region: CASSLTSGVGEQYF. CDR3 bases: TGTGCCAGCAGCCTCACTAGCGGGGTAGGCGAGCAGTACTTC. The chain is built from TRBV3-1 (or the pseudogene TRBV3-2) and TRBJ2-7, with 10 bases fitting TRBD2. V lost 4 bases and J lost 6; bases outside the gene matches: 6. Germline V gene lookup returns CDR1 LGHDT and CDR2 YNNKEL (reference sequence). The CDR3 is 14 residues long.

In nucleotides, the CDR3 is TGTGCCAGCAGCCACACCTACGAGCAGTACTTC. Protein product: CASSHTYEQYF. V and J are TRBV3-1 (or the pseudogene TRBV3-2) and TRBJ2-7; D gene ambiguous. Trimming stripped 3 bases from V and 2 bases from J, with 2 bases between. Per germline, CDR1 LGHDT and CDR2 YNNKEL (reference sequence). This CDR3 has 11 amino acids.

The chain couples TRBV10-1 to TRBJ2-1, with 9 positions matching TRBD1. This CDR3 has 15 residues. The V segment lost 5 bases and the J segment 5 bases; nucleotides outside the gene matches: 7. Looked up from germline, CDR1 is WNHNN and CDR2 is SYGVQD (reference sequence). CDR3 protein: CASSPDRGYNNEQFF. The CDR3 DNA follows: TGCGCCAGCAGTCCCGACAGGGGGTACAACAATGAGCAGTTCTTC.

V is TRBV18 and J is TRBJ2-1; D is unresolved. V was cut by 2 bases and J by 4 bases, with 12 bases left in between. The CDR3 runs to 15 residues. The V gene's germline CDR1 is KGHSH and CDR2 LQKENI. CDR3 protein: CASSPMQTGYNEQFF. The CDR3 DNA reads TGTGCCAGCTCACCAATGCAGACTGGGTACAATGAGCAGTTCTTC.

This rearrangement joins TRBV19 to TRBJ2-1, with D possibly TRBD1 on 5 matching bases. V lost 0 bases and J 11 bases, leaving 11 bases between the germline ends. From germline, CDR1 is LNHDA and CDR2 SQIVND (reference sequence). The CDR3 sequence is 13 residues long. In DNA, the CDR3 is TGTGCCAGTAGTATAGAGGACACCCTCCAGCAGTTCTTC. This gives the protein CASSIEDTLQQFF.

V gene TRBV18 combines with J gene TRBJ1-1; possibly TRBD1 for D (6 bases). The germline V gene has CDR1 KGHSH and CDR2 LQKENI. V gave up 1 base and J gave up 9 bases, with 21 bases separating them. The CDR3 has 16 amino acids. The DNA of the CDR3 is TGTGCCAGCTCACCACTCTCCCTGGACAGTACACTGAAAGCTTTCTTT. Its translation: CASSPLSLDSTLKAFF.

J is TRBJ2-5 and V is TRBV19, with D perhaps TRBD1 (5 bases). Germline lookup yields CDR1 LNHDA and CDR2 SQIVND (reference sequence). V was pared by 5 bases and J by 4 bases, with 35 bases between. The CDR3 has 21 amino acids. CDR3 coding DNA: TGTGCCAGTAGTCCCCATCCCATTGGCGACCTCGGGCAGGGCCAGCGAGAGACCCAGTACTTC. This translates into CASSPHPIGDLGQGQRETQYF.